These 32 T cell receptor beta chains share one sample of origin, sequenced in a study of shared clonotypes between healthy human individuals. Profiled with immunoSEQ multiplex PCR; TCRdb holds only in-frame clones, not every one. Of roughly 2 million clones listed, around 95% were seen once; the top ten hold more than 0.1%. Sequenced sample: naive CD4+ T cells sorted from blood. Subset indicated: CD45RA+ positively selected. These receptors all come from a young man in good health.

In its sample, this clone was seen once. This sequence joins TRBV19 and TRBJ1-5; the D gene is possibly TRBD1 (6 bases). Germline V gene lookup returns CDR1 LNHDA and CDR2 SQIVND (reference sequence). The V end was cut by 4 bases, the J end by 4 bases, with 14 bases between. The CDR3 is made up of 15 amino acids. The DNA of the CDR3 is TGTGCCAGTAGTAGTTCCGGGGGCGCAAATCAGCCCCAGCATTTT. Protein product: CASSSSGGANQPQHF.

The CDR3 loop is CASSYSGAGNEKLFF. CDR3 DNA: TGTGCCAGCAGTTACTCAGGGGCCGGTAATGAAAAACTGTTTTTT. This chain links TRBV6-5 with TRBJ1-4, with a possible D match to TRBD1 (5 bases). With 0 bases removed from V and 4 bases from J, the gap between germline ends came to 9 bases. Germline-derived CDR1 and CDR2 are MNHEY and SVGAGI. The CDR3 has 15 residues.

The J gene is TRBJ1-1, the V gene TRBV5-6; no clear D gene. Germline CDR1 and CDR2: SGHDT and YYEEEE. Trimming pared 0 bases from V and 1 base from J, leaving 4 bases between. This CDR3 contains 13 residues. The CDR3 region has the DNA TGTGCCAGCAGCTTGGATTGGAACACTGAAGCTTTCTTT. Translating gives CASSLDWNTEAFF.

Details on this clone: The same CDR3 also results from other DNA sequences found in this sample. This sequence joins TRBV7-8 and TRBJ2-2; weak D call: TRBD1 (6 bases). The CDR3 loop spans 15 amino acids. Trimming cost V 2 bases and J 2 bases, with 9 bases left between them. Looked up from germline, CDR1 is SGHVS and CDR2 is FQNEAQ. This CDR3 reads CASSLSGVNTGELFF. DNA for the CDR3: TGTGCCAGCAGCTTATCAGGGGTAAACACCGGGGAGCTGTTTTTT. Looking up the rest from reference TRBV7-8 and TRBJ2-2 gives the full variable domain: GAGVSQSPRYKVAKRGQDVALRCDPISGHVSLFWYQQALGQGPEFLTYFQNEAQLDKSGLPSDRFFAERPEGSVSTLKIQRTQQEDSAVYLCASSLSGVNTGELFFGEGSRLTVL.

This rearrangement joins TRBV5-4 to TRBJ1-4; 8 bases are shared with TRBD1. The CDR3 has 14 amino acids. V gave up 0 bases and J gave up 7 bases; unmatched junction bases: 2. Per the germline V gene, CDR1 is SGHNT and CDR2 is YYREEE (reference sequence). Written as DNA, the CDR3 is TGTGCCAGCAGCTTGGGGACAGGGAGTGAAAAACTGTTTTTT. Translated, it gives CASSLGTGSEKLFF.

The V call is TRBV10-3, the J call TRBJ2-5; 11 nucleotides line up with TRBD2. The CDR3 sequence is 16 residues long. After removal of 4 bases from V and 5 bases from J, the junction contained 9 bases not matched to a gene. In germline, CDR1 is ENHRY, CDR2 SYGVKD. The CDR3 sequence is CAISGSSGRAGETQYF. The CDR3 DNA reads TGTGCCATCAGTGGGAGTAGCGGGAGGGCCGGCGAGACCCAGTACTTC.

The chain couples TRBV28 to TRBJ1-2, with 8 nucleotides matching TRBD1. V was pared by 2 bases and J by 9 bases, with 8 bases of the junction left unmatched. This CDR3 is 14 amino acids long. Germline CDR1 is MDHEN and CDR2 is SYDVKM. In DNA form, the CDR3 reads TGTGCCAGCAGTTTACCGCCAGGGGGCGAGCGCTACACCTTC. Translated: CASSLPPGGERYTF.

The DNA of the CDR3 is TGTGCCAGCAGCGCCGGGACGCCAGATACGCAGTATTTT. It encodes CASSAGTPDTQYF. The chain has TRBV11-2 and TRBJ2-3; possibly TRBD1 or TRBD2 for D (5 bases each). The CDR3 has 13 residues. The ends were cut back, 5 bases at V and 4 bases at J, with 10 bases in the middle. Germline values: CDR1 SGHAT, CDR2 FQNNGV.

The chain has TRBV6-6 and TRBJ1-6; D is possibly TRBD1 (6 bases). Looked up from germline, CDR1 is MNHNY and CDR2 is SVGAGI (reference sequence). Deletions cut 6 bases from V and 13 bases from J, with 19 bases between. The CDR3 covers 14 residues. As DNA, the CDR3 is TGTGCCAGCAGACTCAGGGGTATCGGGGGGCCCCTCCACTTT. It is translated as CASRLRGIGGPLHF.

The V and J genes are TRBV7-6 and TRBJ1-6, with TRBD1 matching over 8 bases. The CDR3 is 14 residues long. In germline, CDR1 is SGHVS, CDR2 FNYEAQ. V lost 8 bases and J lost 6; bases outside the gene matches: 6. CDR3 DNA sequence: TGTGCCAGCGCCCTCGACAGGGGTAATTCACCCCTCCACTTT. Amino acids: CASALDRGNSPLHF.

In the case of this clone: This specimen includes other DNA sequences encoding the same CDR3. The rearrangement links TRBV6-5 to TRBJ1-1, with D hard to call. The CDR3 has 11 residues. Germline V lookup: CDR1 MNHEY, CDR2 SVGAGI. V was shortened by 8 bases and J by 0 bases, with 4 bases between the two germline ends. The CDR3 DNA reads as TGTGCCAGCGTTATGAACACTGAAGCTTTCTTT. Amino acid sequence: CASVMNTEAFF.

The chain carries TRBV9 and TRBJ1-6, with a weak D call TRBD1 (6 bases). V lost 2 bases and J 2 bases, leaving 14 bases between the germline ends. The CDR3 totals 17 residues. The germline V gene has CDR1 SGDLS and CDR2 YYNGEE. The CDR3 DNA reads as TGTGCCAGCAGCGTGGGGGCCATTAGCGCCTATAATTCACCCCTCCACTTT. Translated, it gives CASSVGAISAYNSPLHF.

The V gene is TRBV29-1, the J gene TRBJ2-7; 8 nucleotides align to TRBD1. In germline, CDR1 is SQVTM, CDR2 ANQGSEA. The CDR3 has 13 amino acids. After removal of 2 bases from V and 4 bases from J, the junction contained 4 bases not matched to a gene. CDR3 loop: CSVEWTGSYEQYF. The CDR3 region has the DNA TGCAGCGTTGAATGGACAGGGAGTTACGAGCAGTACTTC.

The chain is built from TRBV9 and TRBJ2-5; 8 positions match TRBD1. This CDR3 has 15 amino acids. Germline CDR1 SGDLS, CDR2 YYNGEE. V trimming: 2 bases; J trimming: 1 base; junction bases outside the gene matches: 4. The CDR3 region is CASSVSTGGQETQYF. The CDR3 DNA sequence: TGTGCCAGCAGCGTCAGCACAGGGGGCCAAGAGACCCAGTACTTC.

This clone was counted once. This sample also contains other DNA sequences that code for the same CDR3. The rearrangement links TRBV5-1 to TRBJ2-7, with TRBD2 identical over 9 bases. V was clipped by 4 bases and J by 0 bases; unmatched bases: 5. The CDR3 sequence is 15 residues long. Germline V gives CDR1 SGHRS, CDR2 YFSETQ. Written as DNA, the CDR3 is TGCGCCAGCAGCCGTGATAGCGGGAGCTCCTACGAGCAGTACTTC. Residues: CASSRDSGSSYEQYF.

CDR3 nucleotides: TGCGCCAGCAGTCAGGGGGATGGAGCACCTAGCAATCAGCCCCAGCATTTT. It is translated as CASSQGDGAPSNQPQHF. The chain has TRBV5-1 and TRBJ1-5; TRBD1 matches 7 bases. CDR1 SGHRS and CDR2 YFSETQ come from the germline V gene. The CDR3 has 17 residues. V lost 5 bases, J lost 0 bases, and 11 bases stayed unmatched.

This clone was found once. J is TRBJ2-7 and V is TRBV23-1, with D perhaps matching TRBD1 or TRBD2 (5 bases each). TRBV23-1 is an open reading frame whose function is uncertain. This CDR3 has 14 residues. CDR3 DNA sequence: TGCAACCGGGGCCCCCGTCAGGCTCCCTACGAGCAGTACTTC. It specifies CNRGPRQAPYEQYF.

The chain carries TRBV29-1 and TRBJ2-3, with D unresolved. V lost 8 bases, J lost 6 bases, and 15 bases lay in between. The CDR3 is made up of 12 amino acids. From germline, CDR1 is SQVTM and CDR2 ANQGSEA. In DNA form, the CDR3 reads TGCAGCTTCCAGACTTTCGGGGATACGCAGTATTTT. Translating it yields CSFQTFGDTQYF.

This clone was recorded only once. This sequence joins TRBV5-4 and TRBJ2-7; 9 bases are a match to TRBD1. In germline, CDR1 is SGHNT, CDR2 YYREEE (reference sequence). CDR3 length: 17 amino acids. Trimming cost V 4 bases and J 4 bases; bases outside gene matches: 15. CDR3 amino acids: CASSTTTGGQGLYEQYF. The CDR3 DNA is TGTGCCAGCAGCACGACGACCGGGGGACAGGGCTTATACGAGCAGTACTTC.

This chain connects TRBV10-2 to TRBJ2-7, with 8 bases identical to TRBD1. This CDR3 comprises 14 residues. From germline, CDR1 is WSHSY and CDR2 SAAADI. V lost 6 bases to trimming and J lost 2 bases; unmatched junction nucleotides: 6. This CDR3 reads CASSRDRPTYEQYF. CDR3 DNA: TGCGCCAGCAGCCGGGACAGGCCTACCTACGAGCAGTACTTC.

The chain joins TRBV9 to TRBJ2-7; TRBD2 might be the D (6 bases). The V end lost 4 bases, the J end lost 0 bases, and 17 bases lay between the germline ends. The V gene's germline CDR1 is SGDLS and CDR2 YYNGEE. The CDR3 is 16 amino acids. For the CDR3, the DNA is TGTGCCAGCAGCCCCGGAGAGGGGCGGGGCTCCTACGAGCAGTACTTC. This encodes CASSPGEGRGSYEQYF.

The V and J genes are TRBV10-3 and TRBJ1-4; D is uncertain. With 0 bases removed from V and 7 bases from J, the gap between germline ends came to 9 bases. This CDR3 is built from 14 residues. Per the germline V gene, CDR1 is ENHRY and CDR2 is SYGVKD. CDR3 residues: CAISESGLGEKLFF. In DNA, the CDR3 is TGTGCCATCAGTGAGTCAGGGTTGGGTGAAAAACTGTTTTTT.

CDR3 DNA sequence: TGCGCCAGCAGCCAAGACCCTGGGACAGGGGGAACACCCCTCCACTTT. Amino acids: CASSQDPGTGGTPLHF. The chain couples TRBV4-1 to TRBJ1-6, with 11 bases that match TRBD1. V gave up 0 bases and J gave up 11 bases; unmatched junction bases: 6. This CDR3 comprises 16 residues. Germline values: CDR1 MGHRA, CDR2 YSYEKL.

This sequence joins TRBV5-4 and TRBJ1-2, with 9 bases aligning to TRBD1. V gave up 4 bases and J gave up 4 bases; unmatched junction bases: 5. CDR1 and CDR2 from the germline V gene are SGHNT and YYREEE (reference sequence). The CDR3 sequence is 14 residues long. CDR3 loop: CASSVRDRAYGYTF. CDR3 nucleotides: TGTGCCAGCAGCGTCCGGGACAGGGCCTATGGCTACACCTTC.

The chain links TRBV5-1 to TRBJ1-1; D is unclear. The CDR3 has 15 amino acids. CDR1 is SGHRS and CDR2 is YFSETQ in the germline V gene. V was cut by 0 bases and J by 4 bases, with 13 bases left in between. CDR3: CASSLEGLGSTEAFF. The CDR3 DNA is TGCGCCAGCAGCTTGGAGGGTCTCGGTAGCACTGAAGCTTTCTTT.

The V gene is TRBV19, the J gene TRBJ1-1; D may be TRBD1 (5 bases). Germline V gene lookup returns CDR1 LNHDA and CDR2 SQIVND (reference sequence). This CDR3 is 15 amino acids long. V dropped 1 base and J dropped 2 bases, with 11 bases sitting between them. CDR3 loop: CASSIGPRENTEAFF. CDR3 DNA sequence: TGTGCCAGTAGTATAGGGCCCAGGGAAAACACTGAAGCTTTCTTT.

The genes are TRBV19 and TRBJ2-2; 7 nucleotides agree with TRBD2. The ends lost 6 bases at V and 5 bases at J; junction bases unmatched: 9. The CDR3 covers 15 residues. Germline V gene data show CDR1 as LNHDA and CDR2 as SQIVND (reference sequence). In nucleotides, the CDR3 is TGTGCCAGTAGGGGAGGGGAGCTCAGGACCGGGGAGCTGTTTTTT. This gives the protein CASRGGELRTGELFF.

V and J are TRBV6-1 and TRBJ2-5; TRBD1 agrees at 10 bases. The CDR3 contains 14 residues. Germline V gene lookup returns CDR1 MNHNS and CDR2 SASEGT. V trimming: 9 bases; J trimming: 10 bases; junction bases outside the gene matches: 14. The CDR3 sequence: CASSSGTGVVGQYF. The CDR3 DNA is TGTGCCAGTTCCTCCGGGACAGGGGTTGTTGGCCAGTACTTC.

The gene calls are TRBV4-1 and TRBJ2-1, with 9 bases that match TRBD2. The CDR3 loop spans 15 amino acids. Germline CDR1 is MGHRA and CDR2 is YSYEKL. The V and J ends lost 4 bases and 0 bases, in that order; junction bases with no gene match: 1. The CDR3 loop is CASSRGGASYNEQFF. The CDR3, as DNA: TGCGCCAGCAGCCGCGGGGGGGCCTCCTACAATGAGCAGTTCTTC.

The chain links TRBV21-1 to TRBJ2-7; the D segment call TRBD2 is taken from the table without a DNA check. TRBV21-1 is a documented pseudogene. The CDR3 is made up of 15 amino acids. This CDR3 is CASSKGGGMAYEQYF. CDR3 in DNA: TGTGCCAGCAGCAAAGGTGGGGGGATGGCCTACGAGCAGTACTTC.

V and J are TRBV27 and TRBJ2-5; 7 bases map to TRBD1. The CDR3 covers 14 residues. Per germline, CDR1 MNHEY and CDR2 SMNVEV (reference sequence). The V gene end was trimmed by 5 bases and the J gene end by 2 bases; junction bases not matched to a gene: 5. CDR3 nucleotides: TGTGCCAGCAGTAAGGGGGCGGGTCAAGAGACCCAGTACTTC. This translates into CASSKGAGQETQYF.

The chain employs TRBV11-2 and TRBJ2-7; D may be TRBD1 (5 bases). The germline gives CDR1 SGHAT, CDR2 FQNNGV. V lost 5 bases to trimming and J lost 2 bases, with 13 bases between them. This CDR3 has 14 residues. CDR3 DNA sequence: TGTGCCAGCAGCCAGGGTCCTCCTCCCTACGAGCAGTACTTC. This gives the protein CASSQGPPPYEQYF. Using reference TRBV11-2 and TRBJ2-7 for the parts outside the CDR3, the full variable domain is EAGVAQSPRYKIIEKRQSVAFWCNPISGHATLYWYQQILGQGPKLLIQFQNNGVVDDSQLPKDRFSAERLKGVDSTLKIQPAKLEDSAVYLCASSQGPPPYEQYFGPGTRLTVT.